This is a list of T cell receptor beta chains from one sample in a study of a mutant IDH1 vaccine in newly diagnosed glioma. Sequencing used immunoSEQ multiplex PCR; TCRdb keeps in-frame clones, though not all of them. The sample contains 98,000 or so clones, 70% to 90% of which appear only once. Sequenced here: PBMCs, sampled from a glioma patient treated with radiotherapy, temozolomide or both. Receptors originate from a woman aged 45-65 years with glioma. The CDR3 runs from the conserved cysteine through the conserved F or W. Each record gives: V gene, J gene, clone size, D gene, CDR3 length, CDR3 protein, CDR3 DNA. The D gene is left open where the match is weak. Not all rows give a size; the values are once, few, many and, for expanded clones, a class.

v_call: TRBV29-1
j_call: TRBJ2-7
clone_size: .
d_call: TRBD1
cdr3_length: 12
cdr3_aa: CSVMTGAYEQYF
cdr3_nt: TGCAGCGTTATGACAGGGGCCTACGAGCAGTACTTC

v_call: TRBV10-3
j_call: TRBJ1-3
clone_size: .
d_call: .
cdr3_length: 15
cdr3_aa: CAISARDSDGNTIYF
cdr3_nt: TGTGCCATCAGTGCTCGCGACAGCGACGGAAACACCATATATTTT

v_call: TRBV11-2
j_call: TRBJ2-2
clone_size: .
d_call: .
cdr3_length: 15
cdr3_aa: CASSGGVSLTGELFF
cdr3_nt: TGTGCCAGCAGCGGAGGAGTCAGCCTCACCGGGGAGCTGTTTTTT

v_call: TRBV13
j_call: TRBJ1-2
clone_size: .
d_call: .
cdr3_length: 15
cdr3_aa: CASSLVIDGFYGYTF
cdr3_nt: TGTGCCAGCAGCTTAGTAATCGACGGGTTCTATGGCTACACCTTC

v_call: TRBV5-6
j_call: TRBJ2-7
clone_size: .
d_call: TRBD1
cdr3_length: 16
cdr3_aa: CASSFTTGGLFSEQYF
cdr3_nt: TGTGCCAGCAGCTTCACTACAGGGGGTTTGTTCAGCGAGCAGTACTTC

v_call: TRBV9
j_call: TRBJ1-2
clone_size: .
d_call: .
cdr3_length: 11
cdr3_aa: CASAPNIGYTF
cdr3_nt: TGTGCCAGTGCCCCCAACATCGGCTACACCTTC

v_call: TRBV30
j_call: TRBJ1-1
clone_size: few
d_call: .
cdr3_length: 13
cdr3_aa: CAWSVSEATEAFF
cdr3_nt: TGTGCCTGGAGTGTATCCGAGGCGACTGAAGCTTTCTTT

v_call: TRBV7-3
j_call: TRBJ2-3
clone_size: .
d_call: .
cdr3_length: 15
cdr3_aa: CASSLWRAGADTQYF
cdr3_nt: TGTGCCAGCAGCTTATGGCGGGCCGGGGCAGATACGCAGTATTTT

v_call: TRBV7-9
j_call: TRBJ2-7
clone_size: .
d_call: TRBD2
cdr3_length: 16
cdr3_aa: CASSSTGTSETYEQYF
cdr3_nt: TGTGCCAGCAGCTCGACCGGGACTAGCGAAACCTACGAGCAGTACTTC

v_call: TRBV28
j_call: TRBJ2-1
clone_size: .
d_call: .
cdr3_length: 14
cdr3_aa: CASSSEGPLGEQFF
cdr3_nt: TGTGCCAGCAGCTCGGAGGGCCCTCTAGGGGAGCAGTTCTTC

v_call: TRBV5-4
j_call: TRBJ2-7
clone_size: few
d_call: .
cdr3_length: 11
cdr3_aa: CASSFLHEQYF
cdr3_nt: TGTGCCAGCAGCTTCCTACACGAGCAGTACTTC

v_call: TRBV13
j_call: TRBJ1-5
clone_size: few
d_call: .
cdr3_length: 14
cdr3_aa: CASSSGQGDQPQHF
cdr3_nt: TGTGCCAGCAGCTCAGGTCAAGGAGATCAGCCCCAGCATTTT

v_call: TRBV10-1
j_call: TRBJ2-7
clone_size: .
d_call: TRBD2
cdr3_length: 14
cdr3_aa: CASSPHSTGGEQYF
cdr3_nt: TGCGCCAGCAGCCCGCACAGTACGGGGGGCGAGCAGTACTTC

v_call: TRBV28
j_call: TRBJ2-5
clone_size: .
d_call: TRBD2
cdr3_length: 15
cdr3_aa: CASTPHSGLGETQYF
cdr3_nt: TGTGCCAGCACCCCCCACTCGGGACTAGGGGAGACCCAGTACTTC

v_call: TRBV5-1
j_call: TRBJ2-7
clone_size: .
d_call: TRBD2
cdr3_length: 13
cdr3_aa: CASSWAGEYEQYF
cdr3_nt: TGCGCCAGCAGCTGGGCGGGAGAATACGAGCAGTACTTC

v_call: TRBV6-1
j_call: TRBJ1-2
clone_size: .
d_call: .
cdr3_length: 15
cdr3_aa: CASSPQRGGSYGYTF
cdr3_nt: TGTGCCAGCAGTCCCCAGAGAGGCGGCAGCTATGGCTACACCTTC

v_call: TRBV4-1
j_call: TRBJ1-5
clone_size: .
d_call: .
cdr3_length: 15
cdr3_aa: CASSLVINGNQPQHF
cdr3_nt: TGCGCCAGCAGCCTAGTAATCAACGGGAATCAGCCCCAGCATTTT

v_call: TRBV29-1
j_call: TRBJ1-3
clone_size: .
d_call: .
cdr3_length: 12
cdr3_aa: CSVRNSGNTIYF
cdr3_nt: TGCAGCGTTCGGAACTCTGGAAACACCATATATTTT

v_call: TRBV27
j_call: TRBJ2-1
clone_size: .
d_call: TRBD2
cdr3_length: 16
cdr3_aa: CASSSRTSGYNNEQFF
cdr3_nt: TGTGCCAGCAGTTCCCGGACTAGCGGGTACAACAATGAGCAGTTCTTC

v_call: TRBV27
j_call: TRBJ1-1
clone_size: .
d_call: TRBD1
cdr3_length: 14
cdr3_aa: CASRWDRAGTEAFF
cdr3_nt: TGTGCCAGCAGATGGGACAGGGCTGGCACTGAAGCTTTCTTT

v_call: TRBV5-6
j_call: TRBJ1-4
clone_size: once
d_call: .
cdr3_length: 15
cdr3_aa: CASSSWTVGGEKLFF
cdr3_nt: TGTGCCAGCAGCTCCTGGACAGTAGGTGGTGAAAAACTGTTTTTT

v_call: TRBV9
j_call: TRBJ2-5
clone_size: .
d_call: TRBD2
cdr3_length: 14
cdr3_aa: CASSVAGGPETQYF
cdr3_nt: TGTGCCAGCAGCGTAGCGGGAGGGCCAGAGACCCAGTACTTC

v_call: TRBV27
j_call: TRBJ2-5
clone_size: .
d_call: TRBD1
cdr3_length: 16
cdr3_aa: CASSLSPGTGVETQYF
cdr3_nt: TGTGCCAGCAGTTTATCGCCCGGGACAGGGGTAGAGACCCAGTACTTC

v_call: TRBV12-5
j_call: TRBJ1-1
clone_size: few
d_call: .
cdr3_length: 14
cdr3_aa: CASAADSLNTEAFF
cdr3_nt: TGTGCTAGTGCCGCCGACAGTCTGAACACTGAAGCTTTCTTT

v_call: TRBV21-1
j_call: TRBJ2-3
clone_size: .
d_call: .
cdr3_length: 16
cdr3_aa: CASSNYRERGTDTQYF
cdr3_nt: TGTGCCAGCAGCAATTACAGGGAACGAGGCACAGATACGCAGTATTTT

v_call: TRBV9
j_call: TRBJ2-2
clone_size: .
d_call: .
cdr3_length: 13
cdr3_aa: CASSPRGTGELFF
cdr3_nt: TGTGCCAGCAGCCCCAGGGGCACCGGGGAGCTGTTTTTT

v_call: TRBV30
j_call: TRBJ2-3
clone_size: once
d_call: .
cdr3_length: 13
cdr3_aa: CAWSALAPGAQYF
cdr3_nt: TGTGCCTGGAGCGCTCTAGCGCCAGGGGCGCAGTATTTT

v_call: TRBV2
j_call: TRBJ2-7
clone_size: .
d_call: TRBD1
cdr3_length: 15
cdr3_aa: CASRRPTGGSYEQYF
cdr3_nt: TGTGCCAGCAGGAGACCGACAGGGGGCTCCTACGAGCAGTACTTC

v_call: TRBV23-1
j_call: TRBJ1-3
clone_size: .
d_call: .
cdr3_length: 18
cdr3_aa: CASRTSSKAVYSGNTIYF
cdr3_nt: TGCGCCAGCAGAACCTCATCCAAGGCAGTCTACTCTGGAAACACCATATATTTT

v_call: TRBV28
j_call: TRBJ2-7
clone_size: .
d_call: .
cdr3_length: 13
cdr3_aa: CASTSRGDYEQYF
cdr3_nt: TGTGCCAGCACCTCAAGGGGGGACTACGAGCAGTACTTC

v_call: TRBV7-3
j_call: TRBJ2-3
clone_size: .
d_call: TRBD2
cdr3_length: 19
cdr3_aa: CASSRLAGGRVSATDTQYF
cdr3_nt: TGTGCCAGCAGCCGACTAGCGGGAGGGAGGGTGTCGGCGACAGATACGCAGTATTTT

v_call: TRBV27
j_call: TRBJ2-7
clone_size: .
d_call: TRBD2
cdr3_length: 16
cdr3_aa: CASSPGQGSGRVEQYF
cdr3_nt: TGTGCCAGCAGTCCAGGACAGGGAAGCGGGAGGGTTGAGCAGTACTTC

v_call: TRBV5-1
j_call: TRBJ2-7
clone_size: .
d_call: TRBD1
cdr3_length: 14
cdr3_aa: CASSDDRGAFEQYF
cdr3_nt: TGCGCCAGCAGCGACGACAGGGGCGCGTTCGAGCAGTACTTC

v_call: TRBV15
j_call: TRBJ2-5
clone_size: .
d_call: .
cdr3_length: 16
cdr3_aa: CATSRDRRGRGETQYF
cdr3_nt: TGTGCCACCAGCAGAGACCGGAGGGGGCGGGGGGAGACCCAGTACTTC

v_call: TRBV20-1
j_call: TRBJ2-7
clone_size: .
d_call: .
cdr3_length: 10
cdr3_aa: CSASREEQYF
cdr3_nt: TGCAGTGCTAGTCGAGAAGAGCAGTACTTC

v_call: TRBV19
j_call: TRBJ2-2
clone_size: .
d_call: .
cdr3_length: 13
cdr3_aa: CASSILGGGELFF
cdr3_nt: TGTGCCAGTAGTATTTTGGGGGGCGGGGAGCTGTTTTTT

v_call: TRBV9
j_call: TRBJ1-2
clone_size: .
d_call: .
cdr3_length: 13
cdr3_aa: CASSVDSNYGYTF
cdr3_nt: TGTGCCAGCAGCGTAGACTCTAACTATGGCTACACCTTC

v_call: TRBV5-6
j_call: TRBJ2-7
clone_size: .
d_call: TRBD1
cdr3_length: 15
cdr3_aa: CASSLPGQISYEQYF
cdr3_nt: TGTGCCAGCAGCCTTCCGGGACAGATCTCCTACGAGCAGTACTTC

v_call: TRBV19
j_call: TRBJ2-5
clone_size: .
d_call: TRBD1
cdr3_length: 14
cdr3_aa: CASSIGTGIETQYF
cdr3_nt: TGTGCCAGTAGTATCGGGACAGGGATAGAGACCCAGTACTTC

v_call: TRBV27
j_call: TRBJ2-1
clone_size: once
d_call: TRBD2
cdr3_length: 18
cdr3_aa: CASSSGTKWGLAYREQFF
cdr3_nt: TGTGCCAGCAGCTCCGGGACAAAGTGGGGACTAGCGTATCGGGAGCAGTTCTTC

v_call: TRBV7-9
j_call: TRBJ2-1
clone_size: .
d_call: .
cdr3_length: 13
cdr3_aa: CADSSGLGDEQFF
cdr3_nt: TGTGCCGACTCCTCGGGACTTGGGGATGAGCAGTTCTTC

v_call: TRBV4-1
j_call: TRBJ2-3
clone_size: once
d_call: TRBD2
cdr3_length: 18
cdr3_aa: CASSQEEGGTILTDTQYF
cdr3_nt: TGCGCCAGCAGCCAGGAAGAGGGAGGGACTATCCTCACAGATACGCAGTATTTT

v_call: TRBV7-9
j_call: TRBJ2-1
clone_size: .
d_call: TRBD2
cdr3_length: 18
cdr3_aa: CASSLPGPREAGGYEQFF
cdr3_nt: TGTGCCAGCAGCTTGCCTGGACCGAGAGAGGCGGGAGGCTATGAGCAGTTCTTC

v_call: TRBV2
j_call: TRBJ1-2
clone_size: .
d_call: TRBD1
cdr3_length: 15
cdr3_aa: CASSTDRAAGYGYTF
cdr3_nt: TGTGCCAGCAGCACCGACAGGGCGGCGGGCTATGGCTACACCTTC

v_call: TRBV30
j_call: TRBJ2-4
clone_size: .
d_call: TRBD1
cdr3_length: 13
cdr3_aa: CAATGTGRNIQYF
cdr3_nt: TGTGCTGCAACTGGGACAGGAAGAAACATTCAGTACTTC

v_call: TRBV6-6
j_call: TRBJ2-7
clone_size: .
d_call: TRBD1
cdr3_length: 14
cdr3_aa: CASLRGRLSYEQYF
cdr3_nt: TGTGCCAGCTTGAGGGGGCGTCTCTCCTACGAGCAGTACTTC

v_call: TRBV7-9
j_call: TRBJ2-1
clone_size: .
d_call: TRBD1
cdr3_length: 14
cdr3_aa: CASSLRDRVDEQFF
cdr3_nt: TGTGCCAGCAGTCTCCGGGACAGGGTCGATGAGCAGTTCTTC

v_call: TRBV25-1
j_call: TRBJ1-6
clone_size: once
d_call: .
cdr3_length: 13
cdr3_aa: CASSERWETPLHF
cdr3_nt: TGTGCCAGCAGTGAAAGATGGGAGACACCCCTCCACTTT

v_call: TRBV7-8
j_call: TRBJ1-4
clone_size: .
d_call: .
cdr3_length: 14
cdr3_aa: CASSLVGNNEKLFF
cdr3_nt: TGTGCCAGCAGCTTAGTCGGCAATAATGAAAAACTGTTTTTT

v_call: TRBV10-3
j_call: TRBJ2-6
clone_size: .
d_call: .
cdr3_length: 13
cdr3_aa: CAISTNGANVLTF
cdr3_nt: TGTGCCATCAGCACAAATGGGGCCAACGTCCTGACTTTC

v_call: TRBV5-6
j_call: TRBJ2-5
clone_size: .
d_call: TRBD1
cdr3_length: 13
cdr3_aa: CASSRGQKETQYF
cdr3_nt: TGTGCCAGCAGCCGGGGACAGAAAGAGACCCAGTACTTC